This T cell receptor beta chain was sequenced in a study of T cell responses to AZD1222 COVID-19 vaccine (dated by TCRdb to 2020 to 2023). For the wider study: AZD1222 recipients given second doses at about 4 weeks or at about 12 weeks were pooled, since spike-specific TCR depth and breadth were not found to differ between the two schedules. Trial participants were enrolled by age into subgroups of 18-55, 56-69 and 70-plus years, and approximately 150, 30 and 60 TCR-sequenced participants, respectively, were included in these subgroups. A total of approximately 230 trial participants underwent TCR sequencing, of whom about 210 received two doses of AZD1222 and 26 received two doses of the MenACWY control vaccine. The study at large found these results: No day 14 peak-response samples were available, so repertoires were characterized only after the peak T cell response. After two AZD1222 doses, spike-specific TCR breadth and depth were significantly higher than at day 0 and than in MenACWY recipients. Most participants were white British and females outnumbered males, and the authors suggested that clonal diversity may have been underestimated. Reportedly, almost half of the unique spike-specific TCRs recognized epitopes lying outside the regions that are mutated in the B.1.351 and B.1.1.7 variants. Conclusions about previously exposed vaccinees are limited, since just five to seven AZD1222 recipients were seropositive for SARS-CoV-2 at baseline. The 56-69-year group was small, and its depth increase did not reach significance, likely because of low power. The whole spike protein was spanned by vaccine-associated CD4 TCRs, and dominant responses were seen in regions 160-218 and 743-854.

The CDR3 runs 15 residues from the cysteine to the phenylalanine. CDR3 DNA is the only sequence kept; it has 45 bases, read in frame from the first base. Compared with germline, V lacks 5 bases and J lacks 5 bases; bases without a gene match: 6. CDR1 and CDR2 are drawn from the germline V gene: SGHTA, FQGNSA. The CDR3 regions of human TCRbeta chains were analyzed by immunosequencing. The original methods were these. TCRs in the repertoires were matched against a reference library of SARS-CoV-2-specific TCRs that had been generated with the MIRA antigen-specificity platform. Breadth was defined as the fraction of unique TCRs that were SARS-CoV-2-associated, and depth was defined as the fraction of total T cells that were SARS-CoV-2-associated. Using the MIRA data, each spike-specific TCR was mapped to the spike region that the TCR reacts to and placed in a CD4 or CD8 class. Log10-transformed breadth and depth values were compared by one-way ANOVA with Sidak's multiple comparisons tests. The source is immuneACCESS, and TCRdb retained only in-frame sequences with V and J called. Part of the clones is not carried over; for the studies checked, unresolved V genes explain less than half of this, and the remainder is unexplained. V, J and clone size derive from that table, while D and trimming were established from the DNA sequence. This sample lists 150,000 or so clones; 75% to 90% were detected once. The ten largest clonotypes hold approximately 6.8% of the sample.

In light of the paper, this sample's time point label describes: baseline before first vaccination. Vaccinee samples came from UK trials COV001 and COV002, including a single-blind randomized controlled phase 2/3 trial of AZD1222 (ChAdOx1 nCoV-19) in healthy adults. Trial participant PBMC samples were collected at day 0 and day 28 after the second dose for TCRbeta chain sequencing. This clone was observed a single time. What antigen it recognizes has not been identified. The record has no base qualities; no much larger clone is one base away. The clonotype originates from an adult in good health. Recombination joined TRBV7-2 with TRBJ2-3, with 11 bases in between that match TRBD2. The input for sequencing was peripheral blood, taken on day 0 of AZD1222 vaccination. The CDR3 region reads CASSQTSGVLDTQYF. Read as DNA, the sequence is TGTGCCAGCAGCCAGACTAGCGGGGTTTTAGATACGCAGTATTTT.